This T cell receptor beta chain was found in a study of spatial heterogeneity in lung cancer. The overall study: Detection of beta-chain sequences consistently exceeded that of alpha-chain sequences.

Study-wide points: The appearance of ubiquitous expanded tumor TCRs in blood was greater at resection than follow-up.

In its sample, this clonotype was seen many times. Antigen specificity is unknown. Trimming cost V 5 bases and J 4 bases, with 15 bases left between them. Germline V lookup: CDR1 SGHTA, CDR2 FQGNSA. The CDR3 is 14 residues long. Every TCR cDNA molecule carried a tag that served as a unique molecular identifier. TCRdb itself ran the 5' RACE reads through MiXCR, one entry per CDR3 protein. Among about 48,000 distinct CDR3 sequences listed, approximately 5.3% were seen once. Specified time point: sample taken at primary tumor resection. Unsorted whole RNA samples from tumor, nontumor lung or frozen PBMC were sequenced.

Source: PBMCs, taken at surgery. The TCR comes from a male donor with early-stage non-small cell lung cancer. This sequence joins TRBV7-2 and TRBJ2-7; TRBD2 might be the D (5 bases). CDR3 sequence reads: CASSPTLLAYEQYF. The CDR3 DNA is TGTGCCAGCAGCCCCACCCTTCTAGCTTACGAGCAGTACTTC.